This TCR beta chain was captured in a study of human T cells and chemical hapten exposure (dated by TCRdb to the early 2020s). Study-level background: For sensitization, 2% DPC in acetone was applied to a 2 cm by 2 cm area of upper inner arm skin. Patients additionally received weekly therapeutic DPC doses to the scalp throughout the roughly 26-week study period. Patch testing on the upper back used Finn chambers containing 0.01% DPC, with scoring done after 6 days according to International Contact Dermatitis Research Group standards. The mostly female patient cohort included alopecia areata with under or over 50% scalp involvement, alopecia totalis and alopecia universalis. Libraries were combined into a pool for sequencing, and differences in TCR yield between samples came mainly from small differences in library volumes within the pool. Peripheral blood TCR repertoire changes were tracked in vivo in alopecia patients during primary and secondary sensitization to the hapten diphenylcyclopropenone (DPC). Blood samples were taken from patients before sensitization (week 0) and at 2, 6 and about 24 weeks after DPC sensitization. Twenty-nine alopecia patients gave blood for TCR sequencing at one to four time points (pre-sensitization, 2, 6 and 24 weeks).

The time point label of this sample denotes: pre-sensitization, week 0. The treatment or condition label on this specimen signifies: therapeutic diphenylcyclopropenone sensitization with weekly scalp DPC. At every patch-test visit, the blood draw took place before the patch test was put on. Eligible patients were aged 18 to 70, diagnosed with alopecia, deemed suitable for DPC therapy, and excluded if pregnant. Unfractionated whole blood was collected in Tempus Blood RNA tubes, and total RNA was extracted from that blood. On this clonotype: Its cognate antigen has yet to be identified. No qualities accompany the bases; no much larger clone lies one base away.

To prepare the library, RACE was applied. Sequencing relied on a NextSeq 500. During library preparation, unique molecular identifiers were attached to individual cDNA molecules so that TCRs could be counted quantitatively and reproducibly. Both TCR alpha and TCR beta chains were sequenced from each blood RNA sample. Per the source publication's procedure: Samples had a median of about 90,000 TCRs, with a range from about 23,224 to 700,000. The Decombinator software suite was used to annotate V, J and CDR3 in the TCR reads. To make PS versus PT1 abundance plots, every sample was subsampled to the same number of TCRs (28,000). TCRs were defined as expanded if absent before sensitization and observed at least eight times at the 2-week time point. TCRdb trimmed the raw reads at Q25, called clones with MiXCR and kept productive beta chains. Entries that share a CDR3 protein sequence are merged under the most common genes and DNA. TCRdb, not the original authors, processed these V and J calls. The sample yields roughly 380,000 distinct CDR3 sequences; roughly 5.3% were counted once. The ten largest clonotypes hold 2.6% of the sample.

General study outcomes and caveats: Compared with pre-sensitization or healthy control sets, expanded TCRs formed significantly more large CDR3 similarity clusters, which is consistent with antigen-driven responses. After repeated subsampling, changes were observed in the strength of the expansion versus patch-test correlation and in the threshold at which the correlation became significant. Because every patient had alopecia, a presumed autoimmune disease, the patients' immune response might differ from that of healthy individuals. A positive correlation was found between the number of PT1 expanded TCRs and patch test score, with significance reached at thresholds 8, 16 and 32 but not 4. The number of TCRs above 1 in 1000 frequency did not change with DPC sensitization; there was no evidence of global repertoire structure alterations.

V and J are trimmed by 5 bases and 7 bases, and the gene matches miss 16 bases of the junction. The CDR3 covers 16 residues, taking in both the cysteine and the phenylalanine. Of the read, only the CDR3 DNA is kept; its 48 bases are in frame from base 1. The germline V gene (reference sequence) provides CDR1 DFQATT and CDR2 SNEGSKA. This sample comprised whole blood, obtained in connection with sensitization to the hapten diphenylcyclopropenone (DPC). This receptor was obtained from a woman in her 50s with alopecia areata. Some clones in this sample may be carry-over from other donors' samples. The V and J segments used are TRBV20-1 and TRBJ1-2, with 10 middle bases fitting TRBD1. For the CDR3, the sequence is CSADFMIDRGLSGYTF. In nucleotides, the sequence is TGCAGTGCTGACTTCATGATCGACAGGGGGCTTAGTGGCTACACCTTC.